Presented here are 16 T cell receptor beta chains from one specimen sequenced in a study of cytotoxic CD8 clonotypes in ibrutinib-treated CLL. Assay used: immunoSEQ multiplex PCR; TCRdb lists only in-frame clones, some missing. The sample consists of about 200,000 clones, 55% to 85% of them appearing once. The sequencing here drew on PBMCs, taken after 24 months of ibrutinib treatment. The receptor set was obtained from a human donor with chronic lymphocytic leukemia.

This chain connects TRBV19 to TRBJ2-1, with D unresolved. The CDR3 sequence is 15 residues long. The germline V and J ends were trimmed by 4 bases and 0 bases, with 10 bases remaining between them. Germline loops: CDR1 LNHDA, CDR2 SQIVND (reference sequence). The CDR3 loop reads CASSTWAPSYNEQFF. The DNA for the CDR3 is TGTGCCAGTAGTACCTGGGCCCCCTCCTACAATGAGCAGTTCTTC.

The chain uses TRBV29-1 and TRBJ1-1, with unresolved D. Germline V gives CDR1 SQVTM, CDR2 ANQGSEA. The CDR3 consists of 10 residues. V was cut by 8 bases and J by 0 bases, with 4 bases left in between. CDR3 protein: CSFMNTEAFF. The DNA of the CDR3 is TGCAGCTTCATGAACACTGAAGCTTTCTTT.

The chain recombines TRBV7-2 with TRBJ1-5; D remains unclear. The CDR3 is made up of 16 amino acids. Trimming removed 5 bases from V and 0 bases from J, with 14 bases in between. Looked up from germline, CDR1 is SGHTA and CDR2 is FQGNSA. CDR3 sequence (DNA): TGTGCCAGCAGCACCCGGACGGGGTATAGCAATCAGCCCCAGCATTTT. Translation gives CASSTRTGYSNQPQHF.

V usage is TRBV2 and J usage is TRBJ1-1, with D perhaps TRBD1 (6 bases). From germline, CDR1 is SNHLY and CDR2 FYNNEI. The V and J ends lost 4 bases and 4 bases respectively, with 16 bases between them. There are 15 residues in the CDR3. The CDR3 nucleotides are TGTGCCAGCAGTGGGTTACAGGGAAGGGGCACTGAAGCTTTCTTT. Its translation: CASSGLQGRGTEAFF.

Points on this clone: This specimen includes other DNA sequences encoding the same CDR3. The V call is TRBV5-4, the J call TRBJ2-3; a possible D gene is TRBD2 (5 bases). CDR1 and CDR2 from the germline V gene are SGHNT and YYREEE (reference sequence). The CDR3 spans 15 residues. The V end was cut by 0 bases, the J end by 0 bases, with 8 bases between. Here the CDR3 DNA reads TGTGCCAGCAGCTTGGATCGCGGGAGCACAGATACGCAGTATTTT. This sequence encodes CASSLDRGSTDTQYF.

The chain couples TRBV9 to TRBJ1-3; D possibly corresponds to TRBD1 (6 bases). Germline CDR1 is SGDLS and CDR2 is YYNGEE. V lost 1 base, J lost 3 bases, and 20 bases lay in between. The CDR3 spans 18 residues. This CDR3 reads CASSVTAGAVSSGNTIYF. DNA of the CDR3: TGTGCCAGCAGCGTAACCGCAGGGGCGGTTAGTAGTGGAAACACCATATATTTT.

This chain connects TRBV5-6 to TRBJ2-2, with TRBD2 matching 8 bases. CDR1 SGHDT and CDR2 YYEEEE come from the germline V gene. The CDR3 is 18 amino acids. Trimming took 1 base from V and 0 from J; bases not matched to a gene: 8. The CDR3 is CASSLWSTSGANTGELFF. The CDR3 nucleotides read TGTGCCAGCAGCTTGTGGTCTACTAGCGGCGCGAACACCGGGGAGCTGTTTTTT.

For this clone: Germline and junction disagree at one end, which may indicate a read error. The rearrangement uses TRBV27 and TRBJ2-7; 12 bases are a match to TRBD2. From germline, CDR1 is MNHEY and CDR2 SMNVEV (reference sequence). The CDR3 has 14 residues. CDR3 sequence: CASSITPGLAGKHF. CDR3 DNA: TGTGCCAGCAGTATAACCCCTGGACTAGCGGGAAAACACTTC.

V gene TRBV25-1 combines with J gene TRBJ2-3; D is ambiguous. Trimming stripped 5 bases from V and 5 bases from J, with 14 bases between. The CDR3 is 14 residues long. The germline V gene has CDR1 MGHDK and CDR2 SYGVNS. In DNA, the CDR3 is TGTGCCAGCAGTCCCTCCTTGGCGTTAGATACGCAGTATTTT. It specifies CASSPSLALDTQYF.

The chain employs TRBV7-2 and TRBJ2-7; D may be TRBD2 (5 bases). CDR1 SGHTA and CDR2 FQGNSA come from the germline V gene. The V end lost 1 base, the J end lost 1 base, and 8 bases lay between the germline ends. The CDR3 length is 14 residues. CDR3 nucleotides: TGTGCCAGCAGCTTAGGACGGACTTCCTACGAGCAGTACTTC. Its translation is CASSLGRTSYEQYF. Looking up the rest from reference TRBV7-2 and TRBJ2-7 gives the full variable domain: GAGVSQSPSNKVTEKGKDVELRCDPISGHTALYWYRQSLGQGLEFLIYFQGNSAPDKSGLPSDRFSAERTGGSVSTLTIQRTQQEDSAVYLCASSLGRTSYEQYFGPGTRLTVT.

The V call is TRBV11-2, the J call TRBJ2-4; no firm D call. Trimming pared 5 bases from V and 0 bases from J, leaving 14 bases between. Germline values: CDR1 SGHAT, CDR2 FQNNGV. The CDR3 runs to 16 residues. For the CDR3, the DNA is TGTGCCAGCAGCCCAATGCGGATACTAGCCAAAAACATTCAGTACTTC. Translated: CASSPMRILAKNIQYF. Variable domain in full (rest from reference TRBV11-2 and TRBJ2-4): EAGVAQSPRYKIIEKRQSVAFWCNPISGHATLYWYQQILGQGPKLLIQFQNNGVVDDSQLPKDRFSAERLKGVDSTLKIQPAKLEDSAVYLCASSPMRILAKNIQYFGAGTRLSVL.

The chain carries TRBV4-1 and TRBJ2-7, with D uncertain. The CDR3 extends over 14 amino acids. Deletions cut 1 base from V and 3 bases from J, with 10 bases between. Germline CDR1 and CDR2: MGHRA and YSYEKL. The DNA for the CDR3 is TGCGCCAGCAGCCAAGGGCCCTATAACTACGAGCAGTACTTC. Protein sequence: CASSQGPYNYEQYF.

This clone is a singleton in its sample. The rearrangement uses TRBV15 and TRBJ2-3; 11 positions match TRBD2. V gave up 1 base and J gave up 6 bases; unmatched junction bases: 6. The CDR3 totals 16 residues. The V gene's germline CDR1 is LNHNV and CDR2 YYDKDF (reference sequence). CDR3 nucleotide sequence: TGTGCCACCAGCAGAGGGCTAGCGGGAGGAGGGGATACGCAGTATTTT. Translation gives CATSRGLAGGGDTQYF.

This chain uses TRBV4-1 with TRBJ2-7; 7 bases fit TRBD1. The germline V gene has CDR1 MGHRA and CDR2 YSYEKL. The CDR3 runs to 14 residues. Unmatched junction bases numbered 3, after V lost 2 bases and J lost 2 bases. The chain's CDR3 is CASSQPGQPYEQYF. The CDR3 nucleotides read TGCGCCAGCAGCCAACCGGGACAGCCCTACGAGCAGTACTTC.

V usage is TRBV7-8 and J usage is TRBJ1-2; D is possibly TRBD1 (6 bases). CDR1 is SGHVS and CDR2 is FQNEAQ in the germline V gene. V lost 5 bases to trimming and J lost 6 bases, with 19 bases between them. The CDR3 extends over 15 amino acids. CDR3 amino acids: CASSHEQGVTDGYTF. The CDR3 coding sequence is TGTGCCAGCAGCCATGAACAGGGAGTAACGGATGGCTACACCTTC.

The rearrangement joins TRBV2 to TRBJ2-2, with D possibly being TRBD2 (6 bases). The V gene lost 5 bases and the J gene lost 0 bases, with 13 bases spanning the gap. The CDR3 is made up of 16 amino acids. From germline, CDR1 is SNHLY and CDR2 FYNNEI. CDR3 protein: CASSPAGNPNTGELFF. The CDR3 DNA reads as TGTGCCAGCAGTCCCGCGGGGAACCCGAACACCGGGGAGCTGTTTTTT.